This TCR beta chain was sequenced for a study of cytotoxic CD8 clonotypes in ibrutinib-treated CLL. The intended depth for sequencing was 1 in 200,000 to 1 in 1 million T cells. TCRdb's table, derived via immunoSEQ multiplex PCR, lists solely in-frame clones and lacks some. The table has about 160,000 clones, roughly four fifths seen once. The germline V gene has CDR1 SGHTA and CDR2 FQGNSA. The CDR3 has 15 residues. V was clipped by 5 bases and J by 3 bases; unmatched bases: 9. Findings of the study overall: Private clonotypes, not public ones, expanded at ibrutinib response.

As to this clone: Its specificity is not known.

The clonotype comes from a human donor with chronic lymphocytic leukemia. Sequences were derived from PBMCs, sampled after 12 months of ibrutinib treatment. This chain connects TRBV7-2 to TRBJ2-7; 8 bases line up with TRBD1. The CDR3 region has the DNA TGTGCCAGCAGCCCCACGGCCGGACAGGGCTACGAGCAGTACTTC. This translates into CASSPTAGQGYEQYF.